This T cell receptor (beta chain) derives from a study of regulatory T cells in long-lasting Graves disease. In the study overall: The study enrolled newly diagnosed Graves' patients on antithyroid drugs under 3 months.

The germline gives CDR1 GTSNPN, CDR2 SVGIG (reference sequence). The CDR3 loop spans 12 amino acids. V lost 0 bases and J lost 2, with 2 bases in between. Construction of TCR beta libraries relied on iRepertoire HTBI primers and on Arm-PCR targeting CDR3 regions. TCRdb redid the calling of the multiplex PCR reads with MiXCR, one entry per CDR3 protein. The table records 350,000 to 450,000 distinct CDR3 sequences, about 15% of them present only once. Time point defined: newly diagnosed GD, antithyroid drugs for less than 3 months. PBMC-derived RNA was used for the TCR library. Points on this clonotype: Being one base from a much bigger clone, this may be a read error.

The data were also submitted as part of a second study, on T cells in Graves' hyperthyroidism and ophthalmopathy.

The source material was peripheral blood mononuclear cells (PBMCs), sampled at new diagnosis, from a patient treated with antithyroid drugs. The rearrangement joins TRBV30 to TRBJ1-3; D is undetermined. The clonotype was recovered from a woman aged 25 to 39 with Graves disease. The CDR3 coding sequence is TGTGCCTGGAGTGTACCTGGAAACACCATATATTTT. This codes for CAWSVPGNTIYF.